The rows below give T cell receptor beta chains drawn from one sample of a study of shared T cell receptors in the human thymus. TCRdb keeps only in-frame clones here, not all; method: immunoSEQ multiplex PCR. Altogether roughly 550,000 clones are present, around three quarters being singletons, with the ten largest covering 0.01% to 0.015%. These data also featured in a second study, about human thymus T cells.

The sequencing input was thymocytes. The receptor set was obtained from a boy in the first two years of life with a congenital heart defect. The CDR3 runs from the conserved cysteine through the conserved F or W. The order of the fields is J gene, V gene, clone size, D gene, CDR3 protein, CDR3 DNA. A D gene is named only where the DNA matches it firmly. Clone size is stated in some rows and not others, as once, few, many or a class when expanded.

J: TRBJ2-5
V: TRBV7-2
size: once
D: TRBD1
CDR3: CASSLVGPGQVPRGTQYF
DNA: TGTGCCAGCAGCTTAGTTGGACCGGGACAGGTTCCCCGGGGGACCCAGTACTTC

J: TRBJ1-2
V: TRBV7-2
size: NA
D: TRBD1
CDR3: CASSLKLGQGGYGYTF
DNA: TGTGCCAGCAGCTTGAAGTTGGGGCAGGGGGGCTATGGCTACACCTTC

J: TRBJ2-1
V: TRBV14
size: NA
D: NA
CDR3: CATGLGGSHNEQFF
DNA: TGTGCCACAGGGCTGGGCGGATCCCACAATGAGCAGTTCTTC

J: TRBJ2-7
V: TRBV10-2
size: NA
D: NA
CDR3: CASSEQRRRGYEQYF
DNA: TGCGCCAGCAGTGAGCAAAGGCGAAGAGGATACGAGCAGTACTTC

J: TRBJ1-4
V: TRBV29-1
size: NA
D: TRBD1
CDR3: CSVTRDRSNEKLFF
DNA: TGCAGCGTTACTCGGGACAGATCTAATGAAAAACTGTTTTTT

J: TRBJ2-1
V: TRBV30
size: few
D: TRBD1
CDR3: CAWSRQGKGSTLADSYNEQFF
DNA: TGTGCCTGGAGTCGACAGGGGAAGGGTTCAACACTAGCAGACTCCTACAATGAGCAGTTCTTC

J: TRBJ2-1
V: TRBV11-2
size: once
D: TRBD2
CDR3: CASSLYPGLAYNEQFF
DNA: TGTGCCAGCAGCTTATATCCGGGACTAGCCTACAATGAGCAGTTCTTC

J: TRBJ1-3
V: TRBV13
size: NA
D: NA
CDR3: CASSGEDPSLSSGNTIYF
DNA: TGTGCCAGCAGTGGGGAGGACCCGTCCTTAAGCTCTGGAAACACCATATATTTT

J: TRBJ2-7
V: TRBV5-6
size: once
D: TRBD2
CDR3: CASSLPSGGIYEQYF
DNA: TGTGCCAGCAGCCTCCCTAGCGGGGGGATCTACGAGCAGTACTTC

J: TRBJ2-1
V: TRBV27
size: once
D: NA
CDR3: CASSSPLSTHNEQFF
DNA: TGTGCCAGCAGTTCCCCTCTATCAACCCACAATGAGCAGTTCTTC

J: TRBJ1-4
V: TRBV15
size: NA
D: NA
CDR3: CATHRGGKGEKLFF
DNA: TGTGCCACCCACCGGGGAGGGAAGGGTGAAAAACTGTTTTTT

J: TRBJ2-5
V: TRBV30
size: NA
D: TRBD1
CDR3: CAWSDRDSREPQYF
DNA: TGTGCCTGGAGTGACCGGGACAGCCGGGAACCCCAGTACTTC

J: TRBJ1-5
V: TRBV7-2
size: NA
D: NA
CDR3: CASSFRGVEPQHF
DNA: TGTGCCAGCAGCTTTCGGGGAGTGGAGCCCCAGCATTTT

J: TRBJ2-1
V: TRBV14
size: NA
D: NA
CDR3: CASSPRAQINEQFF
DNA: TGTGCCAGCAGCCCCAGGGCACAGATCAATGAGCAGTTCTTC

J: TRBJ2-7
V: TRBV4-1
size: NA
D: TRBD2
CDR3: CASSPRIQRGHYEQYF
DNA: TGCGCCAGCAGCCCAAGGATACAGCGGGGGCACTACGAGCAGTACTTC

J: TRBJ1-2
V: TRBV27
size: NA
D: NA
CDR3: CASSFSGTYGYTF
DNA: TGTGCCAGCAGTTTTTCAGGGACTTATGGCTACACCTTC

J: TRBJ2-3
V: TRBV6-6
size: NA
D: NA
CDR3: CASSNIAGDTQYF
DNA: TGTGCCAGCAGTAACATAGCTGGAGATACGCAGTATTTT

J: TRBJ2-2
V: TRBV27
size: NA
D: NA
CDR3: CASSPRGGSNTGELFF
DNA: TGTGCCAGCAGTCCAAGGGGGGGATCGAACACCGGGGAGCTGTTTTTT

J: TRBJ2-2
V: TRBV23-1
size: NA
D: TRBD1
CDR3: CASSPTGTTGELFF
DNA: TGCGCCAGCAGCCCGACAGGGACCACCGGGGAGCTGTTTTTT

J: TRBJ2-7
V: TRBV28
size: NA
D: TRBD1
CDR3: CASSQRLAGQDPYEQYF
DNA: TGTGCCAGCAGTCAAAGACTGGCTGGACAGGACCCCTACGAGCAGTACTTC

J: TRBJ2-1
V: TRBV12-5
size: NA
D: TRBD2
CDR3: CASAEFSGRWSNEQFF
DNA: TGTGCTAGTGCCGAATTTAGCGGGAGGTGGAGCAATGAGCAGTTCTTC

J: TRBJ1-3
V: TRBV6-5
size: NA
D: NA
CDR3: CASSYSEGSGNTIYF
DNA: TGTGCCAGCAGTTACTCAGAGGGATCCGGAAACACCATATATTTT

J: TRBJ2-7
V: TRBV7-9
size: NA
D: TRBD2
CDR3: CASSRTSGTLSYEQYF
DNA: TGTGCCAGCAGTAGGACTAGCGGCACACTCTCCTACGAGCAGTACTTC

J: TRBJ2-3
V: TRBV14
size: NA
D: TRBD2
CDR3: CASSPGGSLTDTQYF
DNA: TGTGCCAGCAGCCCCGGCGGGAGCCTCACAGATACGCAGTATTTT

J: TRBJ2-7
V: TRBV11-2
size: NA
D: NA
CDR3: CASSLGPRCTLGEQYF
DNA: TGTGCCAGCAGCTTAGGCCCTCGATGCACCCTCGGCGAGCAGTACTTC

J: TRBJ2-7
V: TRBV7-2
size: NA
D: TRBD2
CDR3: CASSLTREPYEQYF
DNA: TGTGCCAGCAGCTTAACGCGGGAGCCCTACGAGCAGTACTTC

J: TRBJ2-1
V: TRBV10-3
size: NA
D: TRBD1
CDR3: CAISPQGAHNEQFF
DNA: TGTGCCATCAGTCCCCAGGGGGCCCACAATGAGCAGTTCTTC

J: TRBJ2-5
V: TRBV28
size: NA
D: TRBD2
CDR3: CASSFHGGAGDPSEQYF
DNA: TGTGCCAGCAGTTTCCACGGTGGGGCGGGAGACCCGTCGGAGCAGTACTTC

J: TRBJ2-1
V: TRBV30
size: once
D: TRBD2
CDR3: CAWRNEGRGTYNEQFF
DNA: TGTGCCTGGAGAAATGAAGGGCGGGGGACCTACAATGAGCAGTTCTTC

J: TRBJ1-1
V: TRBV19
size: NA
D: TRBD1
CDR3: CASSIGTGETEAFF
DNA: TGTGCCAGTAGTATTGGGACAGGCGAAACTGAAGCTTTCTTT

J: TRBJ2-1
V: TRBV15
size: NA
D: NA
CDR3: CATSRDRGWGVDNEQFF
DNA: TGTGCCACCAGCAGAGATCGAGGGTGGGGGGTCGACAATGAGCAGTTCTTC

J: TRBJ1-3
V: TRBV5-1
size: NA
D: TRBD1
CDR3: CASSLNSSTGTGTGNTIYF
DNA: TGCGCCAGCAGCTTGAATAGTTCTACCGGGACAGGGACTGGAAACACCATATATTTT

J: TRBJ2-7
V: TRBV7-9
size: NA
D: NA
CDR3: CASSNLSSYEQYF
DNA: TGTGCCAGCAGCAACCTGAGCTCCTACGAGCAGTACTTC

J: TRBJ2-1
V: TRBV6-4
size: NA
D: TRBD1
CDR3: CASSDGQGKDNEQFF
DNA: TGTGCCAGCAGTGACGGACAGGGGAAGGACAATGAGCAGTTCTTC

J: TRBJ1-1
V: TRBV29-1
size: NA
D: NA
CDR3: CSVEDRGIRRGTEAFF
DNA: TGCAGCGTTGAAGATCGGGGGATCAGGAGAGGTACTGAAGCTTTCTTT

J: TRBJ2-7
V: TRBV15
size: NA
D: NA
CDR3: CATSRPHRGDYEQYF
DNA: TGTGCCACCAGCCGCCCCCATCGCGGGGACTACGAGCAGTACTTC

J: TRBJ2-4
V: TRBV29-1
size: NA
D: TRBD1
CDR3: CSVDRTGVGIQYF
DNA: TGCAGCGTTGATAGGACAGGGGTGGGCATTCAGTACTTC

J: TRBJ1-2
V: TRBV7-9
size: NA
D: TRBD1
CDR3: CASSLDRGLGGYTF
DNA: TGTGCCAGCAGCTTAGACAGGGGGCTCGGTGGCTACACCTTC

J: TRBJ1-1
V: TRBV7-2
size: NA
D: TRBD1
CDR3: CASSPRGQGHIRDTEAFF
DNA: TGTGCCAGCAGCCCCCGGGGACAGGGCCATATCAGGGACACTGAAGCTTTCTTT

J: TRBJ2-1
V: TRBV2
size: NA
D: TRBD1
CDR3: CASSDYRGTGHNEQFF
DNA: TGTGCCAGCAGTGACTACCGGGGGACAGGGCACAATGAGCAGTTCTTC

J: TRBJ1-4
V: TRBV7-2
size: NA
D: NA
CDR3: CASSLVYRQGGEKLFF
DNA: TGTGCCAGCAGCTTAGTGTATCGGCAGGGTGGTGAAAAACTGTTTTTT

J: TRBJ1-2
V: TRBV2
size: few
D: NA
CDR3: CASSEGRDIYGYTF
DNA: TGTGCCAGCAGTGAAGGGAGGGATATCTATGGCTACACCTTC

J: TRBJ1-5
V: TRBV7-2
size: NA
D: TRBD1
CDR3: CASSPGTGENSNQPQHF
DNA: TGTGCCAGCAGCCCAGGGACAGGTGAAAATAGCAATCAGCCCCAGCATTTT

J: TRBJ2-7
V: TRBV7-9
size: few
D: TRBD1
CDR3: CASSAPGQGGEQYF
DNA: TGTGCCAGCAGCGCGCCCGGACAGGGGGGCGAGCAGTACTTC

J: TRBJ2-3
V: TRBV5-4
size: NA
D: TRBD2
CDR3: CASSSSRGREGSTDTQYF
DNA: TGTGCCAGCAGCTCGTCTCGGGGGCGGGAGGGTAGCACAGATACGCAGTATTTT

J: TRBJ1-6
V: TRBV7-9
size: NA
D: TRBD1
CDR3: CASSSDRANSPLHF
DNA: TGTGCCAGCAGCTCCGACAGGGCTAATTCACCCCTCCACTTT

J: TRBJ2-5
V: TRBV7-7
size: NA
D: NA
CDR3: CASSPPGRAIQETQYF
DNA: TGTGCCAGCAGCCCTCCGGGGAGAGCGATACAAGAGACCCAGTACTTC

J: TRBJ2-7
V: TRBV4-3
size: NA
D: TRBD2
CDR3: CASSQVALADRYEQYF
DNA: TGCGCCAGCAGCCAAGTGGCACTAGCGGATCGCTACGAGCAGTACTTC

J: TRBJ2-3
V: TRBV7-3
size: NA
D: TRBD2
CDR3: CASSSGLAGVGTDTQYF
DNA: TGTGCCAGCAGCTCGGGACTAGCGGGAGTGGGCACGGATACGCAGTATTTT

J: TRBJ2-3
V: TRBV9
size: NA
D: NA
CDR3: CASSVVGGDNARSTDTQYF
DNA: TGTGCCAGCAGCGTAGTTGGGGGGGACAACGCCCGTAGCACAGATACGCAGTATTTT

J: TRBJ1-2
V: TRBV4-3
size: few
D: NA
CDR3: CASSQVQGRTNYGYTF
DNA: TGCGCCAGCAGCCAAGTTCAGGGGAGAACTAACTATGGCTACACCTTC

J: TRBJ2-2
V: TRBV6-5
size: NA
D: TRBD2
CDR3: CASSPGGGRTGELFF
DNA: TGTGCCAGCAGCCCCGGGGGAGGGCGGACCGGGGAGCTGTTTTTT

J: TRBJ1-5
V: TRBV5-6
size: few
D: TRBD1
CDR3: CASSLGGTGNQPQHF
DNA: TGTGCCAGCAGCTTGGGAGGGACAGGGAATCAGCCCCAGCATTTT

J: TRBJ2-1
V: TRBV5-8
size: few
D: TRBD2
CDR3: CASSHLRGLADYNEQFF
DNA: TGTGCCAGCAGCCACTTAAGAGGACTAGCGGATTACAATGAGCAGTTCTTC

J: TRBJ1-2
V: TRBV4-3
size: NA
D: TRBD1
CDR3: CASSQKPAGTANYGYTF
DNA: TGCGCCAGCAGCCAAAAACCTGCCGGGACAGCTAACTATGGCTACACCTTC

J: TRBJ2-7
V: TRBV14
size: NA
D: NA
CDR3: CASSHCPKRYCEQYF
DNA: TGTGCCAGCAGCCATTGTCCAAAACGCTACTGCGAGCAGTACTTC

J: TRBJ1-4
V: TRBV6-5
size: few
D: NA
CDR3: CASSPSATNEKLFF
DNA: TGTGCCAGCAGTCCTTCCGCAACTAATGAAAAACTGTTTTTT

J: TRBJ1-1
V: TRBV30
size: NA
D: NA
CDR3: CAWTPRKVAGGKTNTEAFF
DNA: TGTGCCTGGACCCCAAGGAAGGTAGCTGGGGGGAAAACGAACACTGAAGCTTTCTTT

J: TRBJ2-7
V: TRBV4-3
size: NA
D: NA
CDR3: CASSQASPGSSYEQYF
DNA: TGCGCCAGCAGCCAGGCTAGCCCCGGGAGTAGCTACGAGCAGTACTTC

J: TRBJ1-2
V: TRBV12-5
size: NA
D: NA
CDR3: CASDSDRNYGYTF
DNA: TGTGCTAGTGACTCGGACAGAAACTATGGCTACACCTTC